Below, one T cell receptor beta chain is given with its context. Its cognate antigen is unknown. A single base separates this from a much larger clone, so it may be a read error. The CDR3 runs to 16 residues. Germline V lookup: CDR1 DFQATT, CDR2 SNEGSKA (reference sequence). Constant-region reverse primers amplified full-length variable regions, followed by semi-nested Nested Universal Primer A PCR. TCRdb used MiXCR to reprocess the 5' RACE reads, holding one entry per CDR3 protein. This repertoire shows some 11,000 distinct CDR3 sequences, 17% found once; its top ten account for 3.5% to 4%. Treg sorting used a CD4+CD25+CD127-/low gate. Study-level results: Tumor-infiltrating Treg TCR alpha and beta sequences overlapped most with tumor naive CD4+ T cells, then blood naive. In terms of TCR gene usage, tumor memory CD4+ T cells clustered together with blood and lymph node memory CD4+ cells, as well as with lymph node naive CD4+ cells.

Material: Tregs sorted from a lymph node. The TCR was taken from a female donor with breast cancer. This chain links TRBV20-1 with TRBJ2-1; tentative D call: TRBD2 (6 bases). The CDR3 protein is CSARDLLAYSDNEQFF. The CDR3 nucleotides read TGCAGTGCTAGAGATTTGCTAGCGTACTCCGACAATGAGCAGTTCTTC.